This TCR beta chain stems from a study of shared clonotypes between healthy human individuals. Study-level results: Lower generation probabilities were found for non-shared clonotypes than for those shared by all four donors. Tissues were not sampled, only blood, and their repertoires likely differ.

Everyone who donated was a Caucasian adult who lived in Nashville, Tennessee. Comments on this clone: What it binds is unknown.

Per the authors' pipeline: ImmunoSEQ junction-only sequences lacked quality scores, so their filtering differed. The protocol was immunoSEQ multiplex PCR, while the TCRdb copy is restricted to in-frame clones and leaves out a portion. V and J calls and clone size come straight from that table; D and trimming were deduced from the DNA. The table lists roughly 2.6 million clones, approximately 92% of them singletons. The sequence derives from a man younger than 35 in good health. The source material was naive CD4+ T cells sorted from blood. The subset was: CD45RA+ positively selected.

CDR3 in DNA: TGTGCCAGCAGTTATGGGCCGGCCTCCTACGAGCAGTACTTC. Translating gives CASSYGPASYEQYF. The rearrangement uses TRBV5-4 and TRBJ2-7; D is unclear. Between the trimmed V and J ends, which lost 5 bases and 0 bases, there was a span of 12 bases. Germline V gene lookup returns CDR1 SGHNT and CDR2 YYREEE (reference sequence). This CDR3 contains 14 residues.